What follows are 14 T cell receptor beta chains derived from one specimen sequenced in a study of tumor-infiltrating lymphocytes in primary liver carcinoma. Unsorted whole blood served as the source of blood RNA, and germline DNA was extracted as well. Priming with a constant-region primer yielded TCR beta cDNA from 400 to 500 ng total RNA. Nested multiplex PCR, run for three rounds with slightly modified ARM-PCR, yielded TCR beta libraries. For approximately 11 cycles apiece, the opening two PCR rounds ran with TRBV1-TRBV30 forward primers and a C-beta reverse primer. MiXCR, applied by TCRdb to the multiplex PCR reads, yields one record per CDR3 protein. The sample lists some 320,000 distinct CDR3 sequences; 65% were seen once. The sample taken for sequencing was peripheral blood. Every receptor here comes from a man aged 40-50 years with primary liver carcinoma and hepatitis B virus infection.

The chain links TRBV28 to TRBJ2-1, with 9 bases lining up with TRBD1. CDR3 length: 14 residues. CDR1 MDHEN and CDR2 SYDVKM come from the germline V gene. The trim removed 3 bases at V and 8 bases at J, leaving 5 bases unmatched. CDR3 amino acids: CASSLLGQGYEQFF. CDR3 coding DNA: TGTGCCAGCAGTTTGTTAGGACAGGGGTATGAGCAGTTCTTC.

This clonotype appeared many times. CDR3 region: CASSERLLGPNEQFF. The CDR3 DNA reads TGTGCCAGCAGTGAGAGGCTTCTGGGCCCCAATGAGCAGTTCTTC. V gene TRBV6-1 combines with J gene TRBJ2-1; D unresolved. The V end lost 3 bases, the J end lost 6 bases, and 15 bases lay between the germline ends. From germline, CDR1 is MNHNS and CDR2 SASEGT. The CDR3 is 15 residues long.

The chain links TRBV11-1 to TRBJ1-6, with D possibly being TRBD1 (5 bases). V lost 7 bases and J 7 bases, leaving 14 bases between the germline ends. CDR1 SGHAT and CDR2 FQDESV come from the germline V gene (reference sequence). The CDR3 has 14 amino acids. The CDR3 region is CASTMFGGNSPLHF. CDR3 nucleotides: TGTGCCAGCACCATGTTCGGGGGAAATTCACCCCTCCACTTT.

This clonotype appeared once. The junction departs from the called germline gene at one end, perhaps through a read error. The CDR3 sequence is CASISPGYTRYF. CDR3 sequence (DNA): TGTGCCAGCATAAGCCCAGGGTATACGCGGTATTTT. The rearrangement uses TRBV6-1 and TRBJ2-3; D might be TRBD1 (5 bases). The CDR3 totals 12 residues. The V gene's germline CDR1 is MNHNS and CDR2 SASEGT.

For this clonotype: A much larger clone sits a single nucleotide away, making a read error possible. The V call is TRBV12-3 or TRBV12-4, the J call TRBJ1-5; 8 bases align to TRBD1. This CDR3 spans 15 amino acids. In nucleotides, the CDR3 is TGTGCCATCAGTTCAAGGACAGGGTACAATCAGCCCCAGCATTTT. Amino acid sequence: CAISSRTGYNQPQHF.

With regard to this clonotype: Because the CDR3's place on the DNA is in doubt, the DNA is left out and the CDR3 is given as listed by TCRdb. This chain joins TRBV29-1 and TRBJ1-1; no check of the table's D call, TRBD1, against the DNA was made. The CDR3 is 13 amino acids long, termini counted. CDR1 is SQVTM, CDR2 ANQGSEA, per germline. CDR3 amino acids: CSVGGGSNTEALF.

In the case of this clonotype: Just one base apart from a much larger clone, this may be a read error. The chain combines TRBV6-2 or TRBV6-3 with TRBJ1-2; D perhaps matches TRBD1 (6 bases). The CDR3 runs 13 residues. From germline, CDR1 is MNHEY and CDR2 SVGEGT. CDR3 amino acids: CASNYYREDDYTF. The CDR3 bases are TGTGCCAGCAATTACTACAGGGAGGATGACTACACCTTC.

This clonotype has a count of ten or more. The chain links TRBV29-1 to TRBJ2-1; 7 nucleotides align to TRBD2. This CDR3 contains 12 residues. Germline CDR1 and CDR2: SQVTM and ANQGSEA. Trimming took 5 bases from V and 16 from J; bases not matched to a gene: 14. CDR3 DNA: TGCAGCGTTTCTCACCCGTCTGGGACTATTTTCTTC. Translating gives CSVSHPSGTIFF.

As concerns this clonotype: A junction boundary mismatches the germline segment, possibly from a read error. The gene calls are TRBV12-3 or TRBV12-4 and TRBJ2-7, with 8 bases matching TRBD1. The CDR3 has 15 amino acids. The DNA for the CDR3 is TGTGACAGCAGTTACTCCGGGACAGGTTTACACAAGCAGTACTTC. This translates into CDSSYSGTGLHKQYF.

Comment on this clonotype: A much larger clone lies one base from this, so it may be a read error. The chain has TRBV14 and TRBJ2-5, with D possibly being TRBD1 or TRBD2 (5 bases each). V gave up 1 base and J gave up 5 bases, with 26 bases separating them. The germline V gene encodes CDR1 SGHDN and CDR2 FVKESK. CDR3 length: 19 amino acids. CDR3 protein: CASSQGSVRGAYFGETQYF. The CDR3 DNA is TGTGCCAGCAGCCAAGGTTCTGTGAGGGGCGCTTACTTCGGGGAGACCCAGTACTTC.

This clonotype has just one count. A read error may be the cause here, since a much bigger clone is one base away. The V call is TRBV6-2 or TRBV6-3, the J call TRBJ2-5; D unclear. CDR1 and CDR2 from the germline V gene are MNHEY and SVGEGT. V dropped 8 bases and J dropped 3 bases, with 13 bases sitting between them. CDR3 length: 13 residues. The CDR3 is CASGWIVEETQYF. In nucleotides, the CDR3 is TGTGCCAGCGGTTGGATAGTGGAAGAGACCCAGTACTTC.

Only one count was recorded for this clonotype. This may come from a read error, since a much larger clone is one base off. The chain combines TRBV10-3 with TRBJ2-5; the D gene could be TRBD1 or TRBD2 (5 bases each). CDR3 length: 12 amino acids. V was cut by 11 bases and J by 1 base, with 11 bases left in between. Germline values: CDR1 ENHRY, CDR2 SYGVKD. CDR3 sequence reads: CASRETQETQYF. DNA for the CDR3: TGTGCCTCCAGGGAGACCCAAGAGACCCAGTACTTC.

Note on this clonotype: At one end, the junction sequence differs from germline, possibly due to a read error. The chain carries TRBV6-2 or TRBV6-3 and TRBJ2-7; possibly TRBD2 for D (6 bases). Germline V gene lookup returns CDR1 MNHEY and CDR2 SVGEGT. This CDR3 spans 16 amino acids. The DNA of the CDR3 is TGTGCCAGCGGTTACGTCACTGGGGGGTTCCTCCACGAGCAGTACTTC. Protein: CASGYVTGGFLHEQYF.

The gene calls are TRBV14 and TRBJ2-1, with 7 bases that match TRBD2. This CDR3 has 16 residues. CDR1 SGHDN and CDR2 FVKESK come from the germline V gene. Unmatched junction bases numbered 11, after V lost 1 base and J lost 8 bases. CDR3: CASSQAGLVRIDEQFF. The CDR3 DNA reads as TGTGCCAGCAGCCAAGCAGGACTAGTAAGAATTGATGAGCAGTTCTTC.